This T cell receptor (beta chain) was sequenced during a study of blood T cell repertoires in COVID-19. Study-wide background: There were acute and convalescent COVID-19 samples, and they came from the United States, Italy and Spain.

Authors' methods: Reference gene primer amplification gave estimated nucleated cell counts. The table came from immunoSEQ multiplex PCR; TCRdb's copy has only in-frame clones and leaves some out. V and J calls and clone size are copied from that table; D and trimming were computed from the DNA. The sample records 77,000 or so clones, around 76% being singletons. Germline CDR1 LNHDA, CDR2 SQIVND (reference sequence). CDR3 length: 17 residues. V was cut by 6 bases and J by 3 bases, with 21 bases left in between. This rearrangement joins TRBV19 to TRBJ1-5; D is undetermined. This sequence was found in a woman aged 80 or older with active or convalescent COVID-19. Sequenced: peripheral blood. The CDR3 DNA reads TGTGCCAGTAGCCCTTATAGCGTTCGGAACTCCAATCAGCCCCAGCATTTT. Translated, it gives CASSPYSVRNSNQPQHF.